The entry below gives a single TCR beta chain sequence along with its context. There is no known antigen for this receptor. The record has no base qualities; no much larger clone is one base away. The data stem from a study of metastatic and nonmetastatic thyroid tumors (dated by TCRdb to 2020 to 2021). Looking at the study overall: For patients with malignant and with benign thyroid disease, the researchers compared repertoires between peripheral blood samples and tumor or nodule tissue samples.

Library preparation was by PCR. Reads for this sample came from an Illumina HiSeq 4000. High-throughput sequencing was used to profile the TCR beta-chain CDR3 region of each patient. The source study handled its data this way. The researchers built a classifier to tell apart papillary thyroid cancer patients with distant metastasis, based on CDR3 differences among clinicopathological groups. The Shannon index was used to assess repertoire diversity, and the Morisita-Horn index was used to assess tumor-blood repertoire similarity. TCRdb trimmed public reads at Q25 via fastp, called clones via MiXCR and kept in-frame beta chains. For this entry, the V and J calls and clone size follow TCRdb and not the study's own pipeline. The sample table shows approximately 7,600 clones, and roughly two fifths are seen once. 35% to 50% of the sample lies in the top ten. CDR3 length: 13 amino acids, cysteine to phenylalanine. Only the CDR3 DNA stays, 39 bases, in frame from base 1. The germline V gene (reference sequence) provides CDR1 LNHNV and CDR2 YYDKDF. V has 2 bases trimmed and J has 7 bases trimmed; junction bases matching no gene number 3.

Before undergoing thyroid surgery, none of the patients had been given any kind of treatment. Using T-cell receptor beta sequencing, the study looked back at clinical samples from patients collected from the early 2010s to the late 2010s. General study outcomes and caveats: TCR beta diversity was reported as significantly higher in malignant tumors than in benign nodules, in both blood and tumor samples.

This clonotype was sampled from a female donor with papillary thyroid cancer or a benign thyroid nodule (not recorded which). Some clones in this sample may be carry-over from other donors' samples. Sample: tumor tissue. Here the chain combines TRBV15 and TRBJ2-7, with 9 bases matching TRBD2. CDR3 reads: CATSRIAGEEQYF. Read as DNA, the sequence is TGTGCCACCAGCAGAATAGCGGGAGAAGAGCAGTACTTC.